These T cell receptor beta chains were read from a single sample in a study of blood T cell repertoires in COVID-19. The repertoire was sequenced with immunoSEQ multiplex PCR; TCRdb's copy has only in-frame clones and lacks some. The table has over 85,000 clones, around 73% seen once; the top ten hold approximately 9.8%. Sequencing was done on a sample of peripheral blood. These receptors were taken from a man between 60 and 75 years old with active or convalescent COVID-19. Each CDR3 is given with its conserved first and last residue. Each record gives: clone size, J gene, D gene, V gene, CDR3 DNA, CDR3 protein. D genes are given only for firm matches. Size is stated for part of the rows, as once, few or many counts, or as a class when the clone is expanded.

abundance: .; j_gene: TRBJ2-1; d_gene: .; v_gene: TRBV6-5; CDR3nt: TGTGCCAGCAGTTCGTCGGGGGATTGGGAAAATGAGCAGTTCTTC; CDR3aa: CASSSSGDWENEQFF
abundance: .; j_gene: TRBJ2-5; d_gene: TRBD2; v_gene: TRBV28; CDR3nt: TGTGCCAGCAGCCCCGGGGGGGGGTGGTCAGAGACCCAGTACTTC; CDR3aa: CASSPGGGWSETQYF
abundance: .; j_gene: TRBJ1-1; d_gene: .; v_gene: TRBV19; CDR3nt: TGTGCCAGTAGTGTCATTGGGGGGACTGAAGCTTTCTTT; CDR3aa: CASSVIGGTEAFF
abundance: .; j_gene: TRBJ1-2; d_gene: .; v_gene: TRBV4-1; CDR3nt: TGCGCCAGCAGGGGGGGGAAATTTAACTATGGCTACACCTTC; CDR3aa: CASRGGKFNYGYTF
abundance: .; j_gene: TRBJ2-6; d_gene: TRBD2; v_gene: TRBV20-1; CDR3nt: TGCAGTGCTAGTGCGGGAGCACCCTCTGGGGCCAACGTCCTGACTTTC; CDR3aa: CSASAGAPSGANVLTF
abundance: .; j_gene: TRBJ1-2; d_gene: .; v_gene: TRBV19; CDR3nt: TGTGCCAGTAGTATACGAGGGGGGGCGAACTATGGCTACACCTTC; CDR3aa: CASSIRGGANYGYTF
abundance: once; j_gene: TRBJ2-1; d_gene: TRBD2; v_gene: TRBV20-1; CDR3nt: TGCAGTGCTAGTAACCCGGGACTAGCTAAGTATGAGCAGTTCTTC; CDR3aa: CSASNPGLAKYEQFF
abundance: .; j_gene: TRBJ2-7; d_gene: .; v_gene: TRBV2; CDR3nt: TGTGCCAGCAGTGAAGAGGCAGGTGCCTACGAGCAGTACTTC; CDR3aa: CASSEEAGAYEQYF
abundance: .; j_gene: TRBJ1-5; d_gene: .; v_gene: TRBV28; CDR3nt: TGTGCCAGCAGTTTAACCTTAACCGGCGGTGATAGCAATCAGCCCCAGCATTTT; CDR3aa: CASSLTLTGGDSNQPQHF
abundance: .; j_gene: TRBJ1-2; d_gene: .; v_gene: TRBV27; CDR3nt: TGTGCCAGCAGTTTGGGCAGTAACTATGGCTACACCTTC; CDR3aa: CASSLGSNYGYTF
abundance: .; j_gene: TRBJ1-6; d_gene: TRBD1; v_gene: TRBV18; CDR3nt: TGTGCCAGCTCACCATCTATCCCAGACAGGGGGCAATCACCCCTCCACTTT; CDR3aa: CASSPSIPDRGQSPLHF
abundance: .; j_gene: TRBJ2-3; d_gene: .; v_gene: TRBV6-2/TRBV6-3; CDR3nt: TGTGCCAGCAGTTACCTGCGACTAGTGGGCACAGATACGCAGTATTTT; CDR3aa: CASSYLRLVGTDTQYF
abundance: .; j_gene: TRBJ2-2; d_gene: .; v_gene: TRBV9; CDR3nt: TGTGCCAGCAGCGTAGTAGGGGGGAACACCGGGGAGCTGTTTTTT; CDR3aa: CASSVVGGNTGELFF
abundance: few; j_gene: TRBJ1-4; d_gene: TRBD1; v_gene: TRBV18; CDR3nt: TGTGCCAGCTCGCCGACCGGGACAGTGGCTAATGAAAAACTGTTTTTT; CDR3aa: CASSPTGTVANEKLFF
abundance: .; j_gene: TRBJ1-2; d_gene: .; v_gene: TRBV6-2/TRBV6-3; CDR3nt: TGTGCCAGCAGTTACCTCGAGGGCTACACCTTC; CDR3aa: CASSYLEGYTF
abundance: .; j_gene: TRBJ2-3; d_gene: TRBD2; v_gene: TRBV6-5; CDR3nt: TGTGCCAGCAGGACTAGCGGGATATTAGATACGCAGTATTTT; CDR3aa: CASRTSGILDTQYF
abundance: .; j_gene: TRBJ1-1; d_gene: TRBD1; v_gene: TRBV6-5; CDR3nt: TGTGCCAGCAGTCTACAGGGGATGAACACTGAAGCTTTCTTT; CDR3aa: CASSLQGMNTEAFF
abundance: .; j_gene: TRBJ1-1; d_gene: TRBD1; v_gene: TRBV11-3; CDR3nt: TGTGCCAGCAGCTCCAGACAGGGAGGCACTGAAGCTTTCTTT; CDR3aa: CASSSRQGGTEAFF
abundance: .; j_gene: TRBJ2-1; d_gene: .; v_gene: TRBV11-2; CDR3nt: TGTGCCAGCAGGCGGACTTACAATGAGCAGTTCTTC; CDR3aa: CASRRTYNEQFF
abundance: few; j_gene: TRBJ2-7; d_gene: .; v_gene: TRBV4-1; CDR3nt: TGCGCCAGCAGCCAAGCGACTTCTACCCCCTACGAGCAGTACTTC; CDR3aa: CASSQATSTPYEQYF
abundance: .; j_gene: TRBJ1-6; d_gene: TRBD1; v_gene: TRBV5-6; CDR3nt: TGTGCCAGCAGCTTCTTGACAGGGGGAAGGAATTCACCCCTCCACTTT; CDR3aa: CASSFLTGGRNSPLHF
abundance: few; j_gene: TRBJ2-7; d_gene: TRBD1; v_gene: TRBV6-1; CDR3nt: TGTGCCAGCAGTGAAAGGGGACAGGGTTCCATCTCGTACTACGAGCAGTACTTC; CDR3aa: CASSERGQGSISYYEQYF
abundance: .; j_gene: TRBJ2-7; d_gene: TRBD2; v_gene: TRBV4-1; CDR3nt: TGCGCCAGCAGCCAAGGGCAGACTAGCGGGAGCTACGAGCAGTACTTC; CDR3aa: CASSQGQTSGSYEQYF
abundance: .; j_gene: TRBJ2-3; d_gene: .; v_gene: TRBV9; CDR3nt: TGTGCCAGCAGCGCCCTTACAGATACGCAGTATTTT; CDR3aa: CASSALTDTQYF
abundance: .; j_gene: TRBJ1-1; d_gene: TRBD1; v_gene: TRBV27; CDR3nt: TGTGCCAGCAGTCTACGGACAGGGGGCAGAGCTTTCTTT; CDR3aa: CASSLRTGGRAFF
abundance: .; j_gene: TRBJ1-1; d_gene: TRBD1; v_gene: TRBV18; CDR3nt: TGTGCCAGCTCTACCACGGGACAGGGGGAGGGTGAAGCTTTCTTT; CDR3aa: CASSTTGQGEGEAFF
abundance: once; j_gene: TRBJ2-7; d_gene: .; v_gene: TRBV7-9; CDR3nt: TGTGCCAGCAGCTCGCGGTCCGGGACTGACTCCTACGAGCAGTACTTC; CDR3aa: CASSSRSGTDSYEQYF
abundance: .; j_gene: TRBJ2-2; d_gene: .; v_gene: TRBV20-1; CDR3nt: TGCAGTGCCAGTACTGTCACCGGGGAGCTGTTTTTT; CDR3aa: CSASTVTGELFF
abundance: .; j_gene: TRBJ2-6; d_gene: TRBD1; v_gene: TRBV27; CDR3nt: TGTGCCAGCAGGTCCCGGGACAGGAAATCTTCCTCTGGGGCCAACGTCCTGACTTTC; CDR3aa: CASRSRDRKSSSGANVLTF
abundance: .; j_gene: TRBJ2-3; d_gene: TRBD1; v_gene: TRBV5-6; CDR3nt: TGTGCCAGCAGCTGGGACAGGGGAACAGATACGCAGTATTTT; CDR3aa: CASSWDRGTDTQYF
abundance: .; j_gene: TRBJ2-7; d_gene: TRBD2; v_gene: TRBV9; CDR3nt: TGTGCCAGCAGCCGACTAGCGGGCAGCTCCTACGAGCAGTACTTC; CDR3aa: CASSRLAGSSYEQYF
abundance: .; j_gene: TRBJ1-3; d_gene: TRBD1; v_gene: TRBV28; CDR3nt: TGTGCCAGCAGTGACCGGACAGGCTCTGGAAACACCATATATTTT; CDR3aa: CASSDRTGSGNTIYF
abundance: .; j_gene: TRBJ2-3; d_gene: TRBD2; v_gene: TRBV6-2/TRBV6-3; CDR3nt: TGTGCCAGCAGTCGTCTCCTAGCGGGGGCCACAGATACGCAGTATTTT; CDR3aa: CASSRLLAGATDTQYF
abundance: .; j_gene: TRBJ2-3; d_gene: TRBD1; v_gene: TRBV15; CDR3nt: TGTGCCACCAGCCGCCCTCGACAGGGTAGTACAGATACGCAGTATTTT; CDR3aa: CATSRPRQGSTDTQYF
abundance: .; j_gene: TRBJ2-1; d_gene: TRBD2; v_gene: TRBV7-2; CDR3nt: TGTGCCAGCACCAGGACTAGCGGGAGTGTCAATGAGCAGTTCTTC; CDR3aa: CASTRTSGSVNEQFF
abundance: .; j_gene: TRBJ2-1; d_gene: TRBD2; v_gene: TRBV9; CDR3nt: TGTGCCAGCAGCTTAAGCGGGAGGGCCTACAATGAGCAGTTCTTC; CDR3aa: CASSLSGRAYNEQFF
abundance: .; j_gene: TRBJ1-2; d_gene: .; v_gene: TRBV5-1; CDR3nt: TGCGCCAGCAGCTTGGACAGGAATGGGGCCTATGGCTACACCTTC; CDR3aa: CASSLDRNGAYGYTF
abundance: .; j_gene: TRBJ1-1; d_gene: TRBD1; v_gene: TRBV18; CDR3nt: TGTGCCAGCTCACCACAGGGGGCGCGGGACACTGAAGCTTTCTTT; CDR3aa: CASSPQGARDTEAFF
abundance: .; j_gene: TRBJ2-1; d_gene: TRBD2; v_gene: TRBV11-2; CDR3nt: TGTGCCAGCAGCTTAGGGCTAGCGGGCAATGAGCAGTTCTTC; CDR3aa: CASSLGLAGNEQFF
abundance: .; j_gene: TRBJ2-6; d_gene: .; v_gene: TRBV6-5; CDR3nt: TGTGCCAGCAGTTCTATAGCGGTCTCTGGGGCCAACGTCCTGACTTTC; CDR3aa: CASSSIAVSGANVLTF
abundance: .; j_gene: TRBJ2-5; d_gene: TRBD2; v_gene: TRBV15; CDR3nt: TGTGCCACCAGCAGAGTTGCTAGCGGGAGGGCCCAAGAGACCCAGTACTTC; CDR3aa: CATSRVASGRAQETQYF
abundance: .; j_gene: TRBJ1-1; d_gene: TRBD1; v_gene: TRBV6-5; CDR3nt: TGTGCCAGCAGTAGCCGGGACAGGGGGCTTGGAGCTTTCTTT; CDR3aa: CASSSRDRGLGAFF
abundance: .; j_gene: TRBJ2-3; d_gene: TRBD2; v_gene: TRBV28; CDR3nt: TGTGCCAGCAGCCTTCAAGGGACTAGATTCTCAAATACGCAGTATTTT; CDR3aa: CASSLQGTRFSNTQYF
abundance: .; j_gene: TRBJ1-2; d_gene: .; v_gene: TRBV2; CDR3nt: TGTGCCAGCAGTGCTCTGAGCTATGGCTACACCTTC; CDR3aa: CASSALSYGYTF
abundance: once; j_gene: TRBJ1-1; d_gene: .; v_gene: TRBV27; CDR3nt: TGTGCCAGCAGGATAACAGGGAACACTGAAGCTTTCTTT; CDR3aa: CASRITGNTEAFF
abundance: .; j_gene: TRBJ2-5; d_gene: TRBD2; v_gene: TRBV9; CDR3nt: TGTGCCAGCAGCGTAGCGGCTAGCGGGCCTAGGGAGACCCAGTACTTC; CDR3aa: CASSVAASGPRETQYF
abundance: .; j_gene: TRBJ1-1; d_gene: .; v_gene: TRBV4-1; CDR3nt: TGCGCCAGCAGCCAAGTTTTCAGGGAGAACACTGAAGCTTTCTTT; CDR3aa: CASSQVFRENTEAFF